The 4 T cell receptor beta chains in this list originate from one sample, sequenced in a study of blood T cell repertoires in COVID-19. The repertoire was sequenced with immunoSEQ multiplex PCR; TCRdb's copy has only in-frame clones and lacks some. The repertoire holds about 99,000 clones, with 89% as singletons. The material sequenced was peripheral blood. These receptors were collected from a woman at least 80 years old in a cohort sampled during active COVID-19.

The J gene is TRBJ1-5, the V gene TRBV5-1; TRBD1 agrees at 9 bases. The CDR3 contains 14 residues. Germline CDR1 SGHRS, CDR2 YFSETQ. Trimming cost V 5 bases and J 8 bases; bases outside gene matches: 8. The CDR3 sequence is CASSMLGDREPQHF. CDR3 DNA sequence: TGCGCCAGCAGTATGTTAGGGGACAGGGAGCCCCAGCATTTT.

This chain connects TRBV24-1 to TRBJ1-6; 7 nucleotides line up with TRBD1. The V gene end was trimmed by 1 base and the J gene end by 6 bases; junction bases not matched to a gene: 20. The CDR3 has 21 amino acids. Germline values: CDR1 KGHDR, CDR2 SFDVKD. CDR3 nucleotides: TGTGCCACCAGTGATTTAACAGGGGCGCCGTCACGGGGGCGCCGTAATTCACCCCTCCACTTT. Protein: CATSDLTGAPSRGRRNSPLHF.

The rearrangement joins TRBV19 to TRBJ2-7; 10 bases match TRBD1. The trim removed 2 bases at V and 3 bases at J, leaving 13 bases unmatched. CDR3 length equals 18 residues. Germline-derived CDR1 and CDR2 are LNHDA and SQIVND (reference sequence). Here the CDR3 reads CASSIIGGTGESIYEQYF. CDR3 in DNA: TGTGCCAGTAGTATAATTGGTGGGACAGGGGAGTCGATCTACGAGCAGTACTTC.

The chain joins TRBV9 to TRBJ2-1; the D gene is possibly TRBD2 (5 bases). The CDR3 extends over 12 amino acids. V dropped 7 bases and J dropped 5 bases, with 10 bases sitting between them. Looked up from germline, CDR1 is SGDLS and CDR2 is YYNGEE. The CDR3 nucleotides read TGTGCCAGCGCGATCGGGGACAATGAGCAGTTCTTC. Translating gives CASAIGDNEQFF. Using reference TRBV9 and TRBJ2-1 for the parts outside the CDR3, the full variable domain is DSGVTQTPKHLITATGQRVTLRCSPRSGDLSVYWYQQSLDQGLQFLIQYYNGEERAKGNILERFSAQQFPDLHSELNLSSLELGDSALYFCASAIGDNEQFFGPGTRLTVL.